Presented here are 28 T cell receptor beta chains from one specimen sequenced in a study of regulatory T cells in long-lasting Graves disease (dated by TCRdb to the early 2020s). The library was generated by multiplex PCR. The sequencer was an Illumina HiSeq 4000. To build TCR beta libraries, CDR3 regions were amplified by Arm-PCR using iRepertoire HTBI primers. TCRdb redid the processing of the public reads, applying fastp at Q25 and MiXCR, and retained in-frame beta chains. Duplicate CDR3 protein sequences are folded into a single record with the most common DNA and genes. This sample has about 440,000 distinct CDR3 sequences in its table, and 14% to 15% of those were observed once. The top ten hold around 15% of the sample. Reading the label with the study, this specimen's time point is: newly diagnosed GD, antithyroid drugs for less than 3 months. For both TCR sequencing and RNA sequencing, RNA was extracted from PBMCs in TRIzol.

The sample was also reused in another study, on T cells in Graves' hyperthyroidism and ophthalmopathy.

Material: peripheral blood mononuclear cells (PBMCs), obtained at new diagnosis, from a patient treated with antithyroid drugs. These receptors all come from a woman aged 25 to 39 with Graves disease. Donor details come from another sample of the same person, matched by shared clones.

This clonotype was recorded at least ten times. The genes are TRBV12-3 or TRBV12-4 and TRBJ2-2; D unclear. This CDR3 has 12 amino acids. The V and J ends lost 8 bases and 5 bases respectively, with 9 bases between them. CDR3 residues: CASSPGTGELFF. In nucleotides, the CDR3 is TGTGCCAGCTCACCCGGGACCGGGGAGCTGTTTTTT.

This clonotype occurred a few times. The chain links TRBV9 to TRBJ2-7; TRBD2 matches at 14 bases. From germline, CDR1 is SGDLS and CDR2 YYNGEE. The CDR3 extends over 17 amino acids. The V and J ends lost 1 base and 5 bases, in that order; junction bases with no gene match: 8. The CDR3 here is CASSVKGGLAGDDEQYF. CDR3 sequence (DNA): TGTGCCAGCAGCGTAAAGGGGGGACTAGCGGGAGACGACGAGCAGTACTTC.

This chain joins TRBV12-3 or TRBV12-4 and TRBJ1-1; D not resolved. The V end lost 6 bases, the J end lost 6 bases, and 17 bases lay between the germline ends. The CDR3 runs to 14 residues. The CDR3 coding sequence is TGTGCCAGCAGCCATAGTCCCGGGATGGCTGAAGCTTTCTTT. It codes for CASSHSPGMAEAFF.

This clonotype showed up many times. The DNA of the CDR3 is TGTGCCAGCAGCTTGAGTGGGGGACCCCAGGGCGAGCAGTACTTC. Amino acid sequence: CASSLSGGPQGEQYF. The V and J genes are TRBV11-2 and TRBJ2-7; tentatively, D is TRBD1 or TRBD2 (5 bases each). The germline V and J ends were trimmed by 3 bases and 6 bases, with 18 bases remaining between them. This CDR3 contains 15 residues. The germline V gene encodes CDR1 SGHAT and CDR2 FQNNGV.

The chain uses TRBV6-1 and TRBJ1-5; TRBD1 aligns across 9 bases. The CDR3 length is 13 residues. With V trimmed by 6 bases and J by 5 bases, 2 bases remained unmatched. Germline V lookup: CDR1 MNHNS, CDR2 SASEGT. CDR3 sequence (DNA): TGTGCCAGCAGCTGGGACAGGGATCAGCCCCAGCATTTT. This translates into CASSWDRDQPQHF.

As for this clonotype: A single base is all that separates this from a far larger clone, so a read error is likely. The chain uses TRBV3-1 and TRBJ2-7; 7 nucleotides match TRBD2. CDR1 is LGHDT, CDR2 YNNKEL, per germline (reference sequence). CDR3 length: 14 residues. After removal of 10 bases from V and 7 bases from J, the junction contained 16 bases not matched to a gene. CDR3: CATQRDGSYNEQYF. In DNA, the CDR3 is TGTGCCACCCAGCGGGATGGGTCCTACAATGAGCAGTACTTC.

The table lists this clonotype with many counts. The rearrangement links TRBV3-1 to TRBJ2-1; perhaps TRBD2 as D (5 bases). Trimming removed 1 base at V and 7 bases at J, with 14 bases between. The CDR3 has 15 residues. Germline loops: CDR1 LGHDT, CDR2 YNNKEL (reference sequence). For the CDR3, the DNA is TGTGCCAGCAGCCAAGTTTACCAGCCGGGGAATGAGCAGTTCTTC. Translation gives CASSQVYQPGNEQFF.

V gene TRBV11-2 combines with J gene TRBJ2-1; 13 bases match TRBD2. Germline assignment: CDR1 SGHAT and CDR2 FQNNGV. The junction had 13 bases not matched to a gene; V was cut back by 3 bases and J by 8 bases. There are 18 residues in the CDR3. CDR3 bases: TGTGCCAGCAGCTTCGCCTTAGGACTAGCGGGAGTCTCGGATGAGCAGTTCTTC. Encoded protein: CASSFALGLAGVSDEQFF.

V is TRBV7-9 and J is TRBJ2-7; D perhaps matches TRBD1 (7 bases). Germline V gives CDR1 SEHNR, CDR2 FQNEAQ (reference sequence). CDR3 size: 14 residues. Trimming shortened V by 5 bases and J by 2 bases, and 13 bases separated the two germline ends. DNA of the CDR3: TGTGCCAGCAGCCCCCCAGGGGGGCCCTACGAGCAGTACTTC. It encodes CASSPPGGPYEQYF.

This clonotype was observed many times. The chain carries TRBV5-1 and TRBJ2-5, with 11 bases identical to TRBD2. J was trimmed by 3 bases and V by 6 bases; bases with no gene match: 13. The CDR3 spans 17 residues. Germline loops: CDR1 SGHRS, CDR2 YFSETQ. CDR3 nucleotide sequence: TGCGCCAGCACCTCTGGAGGGCTAGCGGGAGGAGAAGAGACCCAGTACTTC. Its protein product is CASTSGGLAGGEETQYF. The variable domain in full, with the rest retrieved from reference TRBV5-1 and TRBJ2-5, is KAGVTQTPRYLIKTRGQQVTLSCSPISGHRSVSWYQQTPGQGLQFLFEYFSETQRNKGNFPGRFSGRQFSNSRSEMNVSTLELGDSALYLCASTSGGLAGGEETQYFGPGTRLLVL.

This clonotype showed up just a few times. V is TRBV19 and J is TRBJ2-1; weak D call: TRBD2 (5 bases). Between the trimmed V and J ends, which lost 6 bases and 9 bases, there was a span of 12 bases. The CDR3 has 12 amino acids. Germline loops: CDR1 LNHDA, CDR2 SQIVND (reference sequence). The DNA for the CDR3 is TGTGCCAGTAGCGGGATTATGGGTGAGCAGTTCTTC. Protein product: CASSGIMGEQFF.

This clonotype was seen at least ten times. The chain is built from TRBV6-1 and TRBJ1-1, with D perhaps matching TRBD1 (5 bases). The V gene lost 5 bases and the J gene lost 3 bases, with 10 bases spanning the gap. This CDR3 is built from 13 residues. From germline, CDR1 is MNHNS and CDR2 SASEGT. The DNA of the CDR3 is TGTGCCAGCAGTCAAGACAGAGACACTGAAGCTTTCTTT. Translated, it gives CASSQDRDTEAFF.

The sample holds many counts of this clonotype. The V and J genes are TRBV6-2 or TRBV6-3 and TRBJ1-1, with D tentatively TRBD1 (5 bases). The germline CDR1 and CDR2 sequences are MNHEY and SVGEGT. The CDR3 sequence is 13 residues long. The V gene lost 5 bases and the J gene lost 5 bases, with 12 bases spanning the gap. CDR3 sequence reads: CASSERGWTEAFF. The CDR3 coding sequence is TGTGCCAGCAGTGAGAGGGGATGGACTGAAGCTTTCTTT.

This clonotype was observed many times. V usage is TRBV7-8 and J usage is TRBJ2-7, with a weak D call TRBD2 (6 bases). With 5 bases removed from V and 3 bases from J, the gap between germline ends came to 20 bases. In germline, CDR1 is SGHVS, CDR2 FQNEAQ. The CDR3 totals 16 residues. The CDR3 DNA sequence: TGTGCCAGCAGCCAATCCCCTCAATTCGGGGGCTACGAGCAGTACTTC. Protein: CASSQSPQFGGYEQYF. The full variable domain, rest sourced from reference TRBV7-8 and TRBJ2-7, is GAGVSQSPRYKVAKRGQDVALRCDPISGHVSLFWYQQALGQGPEFLTYFQNEAQLDKSGLPSDRFFAERPEGSVSTLKIQRTQQEDSAVYLCASSQSPQFGGYEQYFGPGTRLTVT.

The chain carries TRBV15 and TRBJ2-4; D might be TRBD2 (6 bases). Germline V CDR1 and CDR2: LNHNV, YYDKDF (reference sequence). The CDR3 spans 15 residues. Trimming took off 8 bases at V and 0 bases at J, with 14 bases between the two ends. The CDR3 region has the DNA TGTGCCACCTATGGCGGGACCTTAGCCAAAAACATTCAGTACTTC. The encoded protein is CATYGGTLAKNIQYF.

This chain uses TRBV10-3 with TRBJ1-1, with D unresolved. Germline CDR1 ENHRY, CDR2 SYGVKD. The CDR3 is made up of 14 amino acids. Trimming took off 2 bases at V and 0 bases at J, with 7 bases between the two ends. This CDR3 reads CAISERRMNTEAFF. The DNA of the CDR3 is TGTGCCATCAGTGAGAGACGGATGAACACTGAAGCTTTCTTT.

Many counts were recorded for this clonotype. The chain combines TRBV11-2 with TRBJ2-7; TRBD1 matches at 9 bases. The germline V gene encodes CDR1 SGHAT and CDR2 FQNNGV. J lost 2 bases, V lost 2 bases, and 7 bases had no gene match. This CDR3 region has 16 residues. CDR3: CASSLLQGAAAYEQYF. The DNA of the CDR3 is TGTGCCAGCAGCTTACTACAGGGGGCCGCCGCCTACGAGCAGTACTTC.

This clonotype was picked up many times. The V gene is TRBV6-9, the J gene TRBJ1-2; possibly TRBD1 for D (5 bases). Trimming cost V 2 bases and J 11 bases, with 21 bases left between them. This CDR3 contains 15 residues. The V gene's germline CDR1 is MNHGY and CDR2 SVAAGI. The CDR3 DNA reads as TGTGCCAGCAGTTATGGGACCTCCTCCGGTTCTGGGTACACCTTC. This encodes CASSYGTSSGSGYTF.

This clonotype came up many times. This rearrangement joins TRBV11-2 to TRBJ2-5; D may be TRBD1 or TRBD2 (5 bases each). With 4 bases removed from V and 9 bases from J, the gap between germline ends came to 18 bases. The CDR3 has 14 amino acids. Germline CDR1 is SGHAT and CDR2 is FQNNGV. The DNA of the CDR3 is TGTGCCAGCAGCTCCAACGGGGCTCTGGGGGCCCAGTACTTC. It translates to CASSSNGALGAQYF.

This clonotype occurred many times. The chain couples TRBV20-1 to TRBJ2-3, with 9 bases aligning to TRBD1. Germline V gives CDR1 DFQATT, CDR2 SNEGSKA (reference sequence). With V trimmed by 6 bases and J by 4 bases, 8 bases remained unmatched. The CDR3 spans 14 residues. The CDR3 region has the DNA TGCAGTGCACCAGACAGGGGGATTTCAGATACGCAGTATTTT. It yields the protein CSAPDRGISDTQYF.

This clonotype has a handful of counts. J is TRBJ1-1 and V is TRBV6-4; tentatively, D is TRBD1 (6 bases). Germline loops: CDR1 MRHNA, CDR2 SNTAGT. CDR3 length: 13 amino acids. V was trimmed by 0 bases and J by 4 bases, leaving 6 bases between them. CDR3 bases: TGTGCCAGCAGTGACTCGGACAGCACTGAAGCTTTCTTT. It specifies CASSDSDSTEAFF.

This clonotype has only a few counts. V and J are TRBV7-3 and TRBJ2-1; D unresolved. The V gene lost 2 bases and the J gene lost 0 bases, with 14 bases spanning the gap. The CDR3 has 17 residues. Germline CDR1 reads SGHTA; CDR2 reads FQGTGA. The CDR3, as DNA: TGTGCCAGCAGCTTAGCGACGGCACATAGCTCCTACAATGAGCAGTTCTTC. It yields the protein CASSLATAHSSYNEQFF.

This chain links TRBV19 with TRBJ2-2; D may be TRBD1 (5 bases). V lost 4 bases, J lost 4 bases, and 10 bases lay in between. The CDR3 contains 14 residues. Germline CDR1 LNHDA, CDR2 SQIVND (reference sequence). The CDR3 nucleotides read TGTGCCAGTAGTAAGGGGCCTGGCACCGGGGAGCTGTTTTTT. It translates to CASSKGPGTGELFF.

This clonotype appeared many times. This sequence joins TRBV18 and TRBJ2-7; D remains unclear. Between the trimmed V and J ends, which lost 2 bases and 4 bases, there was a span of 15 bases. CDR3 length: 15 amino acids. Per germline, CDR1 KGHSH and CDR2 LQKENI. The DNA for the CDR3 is TGTGCCAGCTCACCAGGTACCCTTGGGGTTTACGAGCAGTACTTC. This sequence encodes CASSPGTLGVYEQYF. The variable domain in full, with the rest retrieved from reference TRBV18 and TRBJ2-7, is NAGVMQNPRHLVRRRGQEARLRCSPMKGHSHVYWYRQLPEEGLKFMVYLQKENIIDESGMPKERFSAEFPKEGPSILRIQQVVRGDSAAYFCASSPGTLGVYEQYFGPGTRLTVT.

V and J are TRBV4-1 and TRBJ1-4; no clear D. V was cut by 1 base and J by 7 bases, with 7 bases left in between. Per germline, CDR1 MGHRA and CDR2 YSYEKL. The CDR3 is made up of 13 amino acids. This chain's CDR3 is CASSQALVEKLFF. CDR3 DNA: TGCGCCAGCAGCCAAGCACTTGTTGAAAAACTGTTTTTT.

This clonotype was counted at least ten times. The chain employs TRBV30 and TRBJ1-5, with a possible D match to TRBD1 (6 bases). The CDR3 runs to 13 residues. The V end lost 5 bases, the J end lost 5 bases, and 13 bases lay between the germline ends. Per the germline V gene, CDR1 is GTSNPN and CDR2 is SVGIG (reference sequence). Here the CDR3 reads CAWAGTTYQPQHF. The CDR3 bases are TGTGCCTGGGCCGGGACAACATATCAGCCCCAGCATTTT.

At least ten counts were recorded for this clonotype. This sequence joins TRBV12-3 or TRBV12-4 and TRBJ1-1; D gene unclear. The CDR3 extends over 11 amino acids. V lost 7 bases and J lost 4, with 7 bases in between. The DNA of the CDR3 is TGTGCCAGCACGCTCACCACTGAAGCTTTCTTT. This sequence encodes CASTLTTEAFF.

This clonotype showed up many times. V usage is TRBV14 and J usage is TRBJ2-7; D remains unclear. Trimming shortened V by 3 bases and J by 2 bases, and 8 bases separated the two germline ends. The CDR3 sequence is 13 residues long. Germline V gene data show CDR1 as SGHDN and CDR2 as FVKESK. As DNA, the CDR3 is TGTGCCAGCAGCCACGGGCTCACCTACGAGCAGTACTTC. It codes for CASSHGLTYEQYF. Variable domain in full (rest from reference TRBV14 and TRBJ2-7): EAGVTQFPSHSVIEKGQTVTLRCDPISGHDNLYWYRRVMGKEIKFLLHFVKESKQDESGMPNNRFLAERTGGTYSTLKVQPAELEDSGVYFCASSHGLTYEQYFGPGTRLTVT.